This TCR beta chain emerged from a study of identical twins. Findings and limits, study-wide: Cord blood beta clonotypes present at high abundance carried fewer insertions; no such pattern appeared in memory repertoires. An excess of low generation probability was shown by twin-shared out-of-frame alpha sequences. Twins' excess sharing was less marked for out-of-frame beta sequences.

Unique molecular identifiers were present on the cDNA, and a universal primer site came from template switching. Each CDR3 protein gets one entry after TCRdb re-called the 5' RACE reads with MiXCR. The repertoire holds around 280,000 distinct CDR3 sequences, 6.5% to 9.5% seen once, with about 2.1% in the top ten. This clonotype was seen at least ten times. Its antigen is currently unknown. The data were also submitted as part of a second study, on yellow fever vaccine responses in identical twins.

The source of this sequence is a young woman in good health. The sequenced material came from memory (CD45RO+) T cells sorted from blood.

This chain's CDR3 is CATSREAGGTGELFF. Here the CDR3 DNA reads TGTGCCACCAGCAGAGAGGCAGGGGGCACCGGGGAGCTGTTTTTT. The chain links TRBV15 to TRBJ2-2, with 7 bases that match TRBD1. The CDR3 runs to 15 residues. V trimming: 0 bases; J trimming: 4 bases; junction bases outside the gene matches: 2. Germline lookup yields CDR1 LNHNV and CDR2 YYDKDF (reference sequence).